A single sample gave rise to the 5 T cell receptor beta chains below, sequenced in a study of Graves' ophthalmopathy and Graves' hyperthyroidism. Researchers took RNA transcripts and amplified TCR beta CDR3 regions from them. HTBI primers were employed in first-round RT-PCR, then a second-round multiplex PCR followed. TCRdb reprocessed the multiplex PCR reads with MiXCR, giving one entry per CDR3 protein. Of about 390,000 distinct CDR3 sequences detected, 15% to 17% appear once; the ten largest clones hold about 7%. The sample taken for sequencing was peripheral blood. These receptors were taken from a woman younger than 30 with stable Graves' hyperthyroidism.

Many counts were recorded for this clonotype. The CDR3 nucleotides are TGTGCCAGCGATGCGGGGGACAGGCCAGCGGACTACACCTTC. This translates into CASDAGDRPADYTF. The genes are TRBV6-1 and TRBJ1-2; 8 nucleotides match TRBD1. The CDR3 is made up of 14 amino acids. Germline CDR1 reads MNHNS; CDR2 reads SASEGT. The trim removed 8 bases at V and 10 bases at J, leaving 15 bases unmatched.

In regard to this clonotype: A single base separates this from a much larger clone, so it may be a read error. The missing conserved phenylalanine or tryptophan at the end of this CDR3 makes a read error likely. V is TRBV6-1 and J is TRBJ2-7; a weak D match, TRBD2 (5 bases). This CDR3 has 14 residues. V gave up 6 bases and J gave up 3 bases, with 15 bases separating them. CDR1 is MNHNS, CDR2 SASEGT, per germline. This CDR3 reads CASSLAGLDYEQYY. The CDR3 bases are TGTGCCAGCAGCCTGGCGGGCCTAGACTACGAGCAGTACTAC.

Many counts were recorded for this clonotype. The chain is built from TRBV20-1 and TRBJ1-2; D unclear. V was clipped by 2 bases and J by 2 bases, with 9 bases between them. This CDR3 has 13 amino acids. CDR1 and CDR2 (germline): DFQATT, SNEGSKA (reference sequence). DNA of the CDR3: TGCAGTGCTAGACGAGATAACAACTATGGCTACACCTTC. Protein product: CSARRDNNYGYTF.

This clonotype was seen at least ten times. This chain connects TRBV11-2 to TRBJ2-5, with D perhaps being TRBD1 or TRBD2 (6 bases each). CDR1 and CDR2 from the germline V gene are SGHAT and FQNNGV. V dropped 5 bases and J dropped 4 bases, with 14 bases sitting between them. This CDR3 is built from 14 residues. The CDR3 coding sequence is TGTGCCAGCAGCCCGGGTCGGGGGCGAGAGACCCAGTACTTC. Translation: CASSPGRGRETQYF.

This clonotype was recorded a few times. This may stem from a read error, because a much larger clone lies one nucleotide away. Given the absence of the conserved phenylalanine or tryptophan at the CDR3 end, a read error is likely. The V call is TRBV24-1, the J call TRBJ2-7; 8 nucleotides agree with TRBD2. Per germline, CDR1 KGHDR and CDR2 SFDVKD. The CDR3 totals 14 residues. V was clipped by 5 bases and J by 7 bases; unmatched bases: 9. The DNA of the CDR3 is TGTGCCACCAGTGCCTCGGGAGGGGCGGGTGAGCAGTACTAC. It specifies CATSASGGAGEQYY.